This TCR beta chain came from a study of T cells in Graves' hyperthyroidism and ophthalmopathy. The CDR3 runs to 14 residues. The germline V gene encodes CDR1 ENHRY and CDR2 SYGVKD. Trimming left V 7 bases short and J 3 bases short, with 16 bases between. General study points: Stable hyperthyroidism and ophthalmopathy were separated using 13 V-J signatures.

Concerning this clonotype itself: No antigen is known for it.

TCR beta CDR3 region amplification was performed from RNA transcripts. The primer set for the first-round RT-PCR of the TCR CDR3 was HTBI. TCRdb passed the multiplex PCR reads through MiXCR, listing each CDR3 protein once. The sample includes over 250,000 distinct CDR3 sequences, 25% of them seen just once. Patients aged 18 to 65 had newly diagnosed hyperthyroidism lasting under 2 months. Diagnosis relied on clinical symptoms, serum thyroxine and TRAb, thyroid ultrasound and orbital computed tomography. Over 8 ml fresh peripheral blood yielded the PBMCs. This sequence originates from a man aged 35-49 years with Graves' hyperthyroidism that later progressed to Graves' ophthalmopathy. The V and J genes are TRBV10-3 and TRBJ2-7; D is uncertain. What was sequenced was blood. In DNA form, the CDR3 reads TGTGCCATCAAAGCAAGCTCCGGATACTACGAGCAGTACTTC. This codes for CAIKASSGYYEQYF.